This entry features one TCR beta chain sequence. The sample comes from a study of blood T cell repertoires in COVID-19. As processed by the authors: Amplifying reference gene primers gave estimates of nucleated cell counts. Measured with immunoSEQ multiplex PCR; TCRdb has only the in-frame clones, and not every one. The DNA gave D and trimming, while V, J and clone size come from that table. Among approximately 97,000 clones listed, 85% to 90% were seen once. Between the trimmed V and J ends, which lost 7 bases and 0 bases, there was a span of 12 bases. CDR3 length: 14 residues. The germline CDR1 and CDR2 sequences are LGHDT and YNNKEL (reference sequence). Enrolment of Seattle patients took place during active infection, and they were followed longitudinally.

What was sequenced was peripheral blood. This TCR came from a man between 50 and 59 years old with COVID-19, enrolled during active disease. J is TRBJ1-1 and V is TRBV3-1 (or the pseudogene TRBV3-2); perhaps TRBD1 as D (6 bases). CDR3 coding DNA: TGTGCCAGCAAACCGACAGGTATGAACACTGAAGCTTTCTTT. Protein sequence: CASKPTGMNTEAFF.